Listed below are T cell receptor beta chains from one sample, sequenced in a study of T-cell memory formation after mild COVID-19. TCRdb used MiXCR to reprocess the 5' RACE reads, holding one entry per CDR3 protein. There are under 300,000 distinct CDR3 sequences in the sample; around 15% occur only once, and approximately 3.5% lies in the top ten. The sample consisted of PBMCs or a T cell subset sorted from them (not recorded which). Receptors were obtained from a young man who had mild COVID-19 (a few samples of this study predate the infection). Cell type and time point are not known. Each CDR3 is given with its conserved first and last residue. A D gene is named only where the DNA matches it firmly. A clone size is listed for some rows: how often the clone was seen (once, few, many), or a class if it is expanded.

TRBJ2-1 | TRBV6-2/TRBV6-3 | . | few | TGTGCCAGCAGACCCGGGGCCTACAATGAGCAGTTCTTC | CASRPGAYNEQFF
TRBJ2-5 | TRBV20-1 | TRBD2 | . | TGCAGTGCTAGGCGAACTAGCGGGCAAGAGACCCAGTACTTC | CSARRTSGQETQYF
TRBJ1-5 | TRBV7-9 | . | . | TGTGCCAGCAGCGCCACGCTCATCGGGGGGATCAATCAGCCCCAGCATTTT | CASSATLIGGINQPQHF
TRBJ2-6 | TRBV5-1 | . | many | TGCGCCAGCAGCTTGGCCGGAACAGGCCCTTCTGGGGCCAACGTCCTGACTTTC | CASSLAGTGPSGANVLTF
TRBJ2-3 | TRBV7-2 | . | . | TGTGCCAGCAGCTTAGGCGGGGGCAACACAGATACGCAGTATTTT | CASSLGGGNTDTQYF
TRBJ1-1 | TRBV27 | TRBD1 | . | TGTGCCAGCAGGGGGTCGAGGACAGGGAACACTGAAGCTTTCTTT | CASRGSRTGNTEAFF
TRBJ2-2 | TRBV2 | . | . | TGTGCCAGCAGTGAACAGGGGTCCGGGGAGCTGTTTTTT | CASSEQGSGELFF
TRBJ2-1 | TRBV7-9 | . | few | TGTGCCAGCAGCTTACAGGGCGTCAATGAGCAGTTCTTC | CASSLQGVNEQFF
TRBJ1-1 | TRBV20-1 | . | few | TGCAGTGCTCGTCCCGGCTCCATGAACACTGAAGCTTTCTTT | CSARPGSMNTEAFF
TRBJ2-3 | TRBV9 | . | . | TGTGCCAGCAGCCCCAGACAGGGCACAGATACGCAGTATTTT | CASSPRQGTDTQYF
TRBJ1-5 | TRBV6-6 | . | few | TGTGCCAGCAGTTACGGCCAGCCAGGTGAGCCCCAGCATTTT | CASSYGQPGEPQHF
TRBJ2-5 | TRBV12-3/TRBV12-4 | . | . | TGTGCCAGCAGTCCCATGGGGGAGACCCAGTACTTC | CASSPMGETQYF
TRBJ2-1 | TRBV6-1 | . | . | TGTGCCAGCACCTCTCAGCCCAGTGAGTATGGTGAGCAGTTCTTC | CASTSQPSEYGEQFF
TRBJ1-4 | TRBV6-4 | . | few | TGTGCCAGCAGTGTAAACGTCGGTGAAAAACTGTTTTTT | CASSVNVGEKLFF
TRBJ2-3 | TRBV19 | . | many | TGTGCCAGTAGTATTCCCGGTCTCACAGATACGCAGTATTTT | CASSIPGLTDTQYF
TRBJ1-2 | TRBV7-2 | TRBD1 | . | TGTGCCAGCAGCTCGCGGACAGGAGAGTCGATGCGCTACACCTTC | CASSSRTGESMRYTF
TRBJ2-1 | TRBV7-2 | . | few | TGTGCCAGCAGCCCCTGGGCCACCGAATACAATGAGCAGTTCTTC | CASSPWATEYNEQFF
TRBJ2-7 | TRBV19 | . | few | TGTGCCAGTAAGGACAACCCGACCAGGGACGAGCAGTACTTC | CASKDNPTRDEQYF
TRBJ1-1 | TRBV7-9 | . | . | TGTGCCAGCAGCCTATCGACAGGTGGAGCTTTCTTT | CASSLSTGGAFF
TRBJ2-2 | TRBV28 | TRBD1 | . | TGTGCCAGCAGTTTCATGGGACAGGGTTCCGGGGAGCTGTTTTTT | CASSFMGQGSGELFF
TRBJ1-5 | TRBV19 | . | few | TGTGCCAGTAGTTCCACTCCTAAAGGCGGAACCAATCAGCCCCAGCATTTT | CASSSTPKGGTNQPQHF
TRBJ1-5 | TRBV6-5 | . | . | TGTGCCAGCAGTCAAGGGGGGTCAGGGAGCAATCAGCCCCAGCATTTT | CASSQGGSGSNQPQHF
TRBJ2-1 | TRBV11-2 | . | . | TGTGCCAGCAGCTTAGATCTGAGGGGCGGGCAGTTCTTC | CASSLDLRGGQFF
TRBJ2-2 | TRBV3-1 | TRBD2 | . | TGTGCCAGCAGCCAAAGACTAGCGGGGACTCTCCTGAACACCGGGGAGCTGTTTTTT | CASSQRLAGTLLNTGELFF
TRBJ1-1 | TRBV7-9 | TRBD1 | . | TGTGCCACTATCGACAGGGTCCGCGGCACTGAAGCTTTCTTT | CATIDRVRGTEAFF
TRBJ1-1 | TRBV7-8 | . | . | TGTGCCAGCACCCAACGCAGGGAGAACACTGAAGCTTTCTTT | CASTQRRENTEAFF
TRBJ2-4 | TRBV6-2/TRBV6-3 | TRBD2 | . | TGTGCCAGCAGTACCTTCGGTGGTAGCGGGGGAAACATTCAGTACTTC | CASSTFGGSGGNIQYF
TRBJ1-4 | TRBV5-1 | . | few | TGCGCCAGCAGCTGGCAAGGGACGGAAAACAATGAAAAACTGTTTTTT | CASSWQGTENNEKLFF
TRBJ2-1 | TRBV5-1 | . | few | TGCGCCAGCAGCGCCAAACACCAGGGTGGCAATGAGCAGTTCTTC | CASSAKHQGGNEQFF